The 32 T cell receptor beta chains given below trace back to one sample, sequenced in a study of CD8 T cells in ankylosing spondylitis. Findings and limits, study-wide: Ankylosing spondylitis blood seemed to carry a telltale TCR beta motif made of under ten highly homologous variants.

Via MiXCR, TCRdb re-called the 5' RACE reads, giving one row per CDR3 protein. Of roughly 700,000 distinct CDR3 sequences listed, roughly 19% were seen once; the top ten hold 19%. Antigens of these TCRs are unknown. Specimen: blood, either unsorted or a sorted T cell fraction (not recorded which). These receptor sequences come from a male donor with ankylosing spondylitis.

The table lists this clonotype with many counts. The rearrangement joins TRBV7-6 to TRBJ2-1, with D perhaps matching TRBD2 (7 bases). Trimming took 1 base from V and 6 from J, leaving 13 bases between them. Germline values: CDR1 SGHVS, CDR2 FNYEAQ. The CDR3 is made up of 15 amino acids. The CDR3 sequence is CASSLVGGAGNEQFF. The DNA of the CDR3 is TGTGCCAGCAGCTTAGTGGGGGGGGCCGGCAATGAGCAGTTCTTC.

This clonotype was counted many times. The J gene is TRBJ1-2, the V gene TRBV12-3 or TRBV12-4; D perhaps matches TRBD1 (5 bases). This CDR3 is 13 amino acids long. Between the trimmed V and J ends, which lost 7 bases and 0 bases, there was a span of 9 bases. The CDR3 DNA sequence: TGTGCCAGCACCCCCAGGGCTAACTATGGCTACACCTTC. It encodes CASTPRANYGYTF.

The rearrangement joins TRBV20-1 to TRBJ2-3; TRBD2 is a possible D gene (5 bases). The germline CDR1 and CDR2 sequences are DFQATT and SNEGSKA (reference sequence). The V and J ends lost 2 bases and 6 bases respectively, with 18 bases between them. The CDR3 covers 15 residues. The CDR3, as DNA: TGCAGTGCTAGAAAAAGCGGAACGAGGCCGGATACGCAGTATTTT. Translating gives CSARKSGTRPDTQYF.

The chain carries TRBV6-1 and TRBJ1-1; no clear D gene. The V gene's germline CDR1 is MNHNS and CDR2 SASEGT. The CDR3 runs to 16 residues. Trimming removed 6 bases from V and 0 bases from J, with 17 bases in between. In DNA, the CDR3 is TGTGCCAGCAGACCCGGGCATTCTGGATTGAACACTGAAGCTTTCTTT. It yields the protein CASRPGHSGLNTEAFF.

The table lists this clonotype with a count of one. CDR3 region: CASSHQDTFYGYTF. For the CDR3, the DNA is TGTGCCAGCAGCCACCAAGACACTTTCTATGGCTACACCTTC. The chain links TRBV7-8 to TRBJ1-2, with D uncertain. Germline lookup yields CDR1 SGHVS and CDR2 FQNEAQ. Trimming left V 5 bases short and J 4 bases short, with 14 bases between. The CDR3 has 14 residues.

The gene calls are TRBV3-1 and TRBJ2-1; D gene unclear. Germline V gene sequence: CDR1 LGHDT, CDR2 YNNKEL (reference sequence). V gave up 0 bases and J gave up 12 bases, with 12 bases separating them. The CDR3 totals 13 residues. In DNA, the CDR3 is TGTGCCAGCAGCCAAGAAAGACCAACATTGCAGTTCTTC. Protein sequence: CASSQERPTLQFF.

This clonotype was counted a few times. The chain combines TRBV12-3 or TRBV12-4 with TRBJ1-6; tentatively, D is TRBD1 (5 bases). The V end was cut by 6 bases, the J end by 15 bases, with 15 bases between. This CDR3 is 12 amino acids long. The CDR3 DNA is TGTGCCAGCAGCCCTAGGGGCGTCCTCCTCCACTTT. Residues: CASSPRGVLLHF.

The rearrangement uses TRBV30 and TRBJ2-2, with 8 bases lining up with TRBD1. V lost 2 bases to trimming and J lost 4 bases; unmatched junction nucleotides: 6. This CDR3 region has 15 residues. Germline V gene sequence: CDR1 GTSNPN, CDR2 SVGIG (reference sequence). The CDR3 coding sequence is TGTGCCTGGAGTTCAGGACAGGGTGTCACCGGGGAGCTGTTTTTT. It is translated as CAWSSGQGVTGELFF.

The chain joins TRBV12-3 or TRBV12-4 to TRBJ2-3, with 12 nucleotides matching TRBD2. The CDR3 extends over 15 amino acids. The J segment lost 6 bases and the V segment lost 6 bases, leaving 7 bases of the junction unmatched. CDR3 residues: CASRRGLAGTDTQYF. The CDR3 nucleotides are TGTGCCAGCAGGAGAGGACTAGCGGGGACGGATACGCAGTATTTT.

The chain couples TRBV3-1 to TRBJ1-1; TRBD1 matches at 7 bases. This CDR3 is 14 amino acids long. CDR1 is LGHDT, CDR2 YNNKEL, per germline (reference sequence). J gave up 0 bases and V 6 bases, and 4 bases lay outside the gene matches. The CDR3 spells CASRGQSLNTEAFF. CDR3 coding DNA: TGTGCCAGCAGGGGACAGAGCCTGAACACTGAAGCTTTCTTT.

The V and J genes are TRBV7-2 and TRBJ2-3; D is uncertain. V shed 5 bases and J shed 5 bases, with 14 bases lying between them. Germline V gene data show CDR1 as SGHTA and CDR2 as FQGNSA. This CDR3 has 14 amino acids. The CDR3 reads CASSLGYGVDTQYF. DNA of the CDR3: TGTGCCAGCAGCCTGGGATATGGGGTAGATACGCAGTATTTT. The whole variable domain, remainder taken from reference TRBV7-2 and TRBJ2-3, is GAGVSQSPSNKVTEKGKDVELRCDPISGHTALYWYRQSLGQGLEFLIYFQGNSAPDKSGLPSDRFSAERTGGSVSTLTIQRTQQEDSAVYLCASSLGYGVDTQYFGPGTRLTVL.

This clonotype was detected a few times. The chain recombines TRBV5-1 with TRBJ2-1; D might be TRBD1 (6 bases). The CDR3 sequence is 16 residues long. In germline, CDR1 is SGHRS, CDR2 YFSETQ. V was clipped by 2 bases and J by 4 bases, with 16 bases between them. The CDR3 region is CASSFEWTDNYNEQFF. CDR3 coding DNA: TGCGCCAGCAGCTTTGAATGGACAGACAATTACAATGAGCAGTTCTTC.

V is TRBV6-1 and J is TRBJ2-7, with D uncertain. Germline assignment: CDR1 MNHNS and CDR2 SASEGT. V gave up 4 bases and J gave up 3 bases, with 7 bases separating them. The CDR3 is 12 amino acids. The CDR3 DNA follows: TGTGCCAGCAGTGTGTTTAGCTACGAGCAGTACTTC. Translated: CASSVFSYEQYF.

This clonotype was seen a few times. The rearrangement joins TRBV20-1 to TRBJ1-5, with D possibly being TRBD1 (6 bases). The germline V gene encodes CDR1 DFQATT and CDR2 SNEGSKA (reference sequence). This CDR3 comprises 13 residues. V lost 1 base and J 7 bases, leaving 11 bases between the germline ends. For the CDR3, the DNA is TGCAGTGCTAGAGGAACAGGGTCCCAGCCCCAGCATTTT. It translates to CSARGTGSQPQHF.

Many counts were recorded for this clonotype. The chain joins TRBV29-1 to TRBJ2-1, with D perhaps matching TRBD2 (5 bases). The CDR3 spans 15 residues. CDR1 and CDR2 (germline): SQVTM, ANQGSEA. V lost 6 bases, J lost 4 bases, and 19 bases lay in between. The DNA for the CDR3 is TGCAGCGTCCGCTCTTCGGGGATTGGGTACAATGAGCAGTTCTTC. Its translation is CSVRSSGIGYNEQFF.

The CDR3: CSARDQMGFNQPQHF. DNA of the CDR3: TGCAGTGCTAGAGATCAGATGGGTTTCAATCAGCCCCAGCATTTT. This chain joins TRBV20-1 and TRBJ1-5; unclear D gene. The V gene lost 0 bases and the J gene lost 3 bases, with 12 bases spanning the gap. The CDR3 extends over 15 amino acids. The germline V gene encodes CDR1 DFQATT and CDR2 SNEGSKA (reference sequence).

The V call is TRBV2, the J call TRBJ2-1, with 7 bases matching TRBD2. CDR1 and CDR2 from the germline V gene are SNHLY and FYNNEI. The CDR3 is made up of 17 amino acids. Trimming cost V 2 bases and J 7 bases; bases outside gene matches: 14. CDR3 sequence reads: CASSETLRSSGGNEQFF. CDR3 sequence (DNA): TGTGCCAGCAGTGAAACCCTCCGCAGTTCCGGGGGGAATGAGCAGTTCTTC.

This sequence joins TRBV29-1 and TRBJ1-1; D gene ambiguous. Germline CDR1 SQVTM, CDR2 ANQGSEA. This CDR3 contains 12 residues. V dropped 3 bases and J dropped 5 bases, with 10 bases sitting between them. The CDR3 sequence is CSVDPGYTEAFF. The CDR3 DNA reads as TGCAGCGTTGATCCGGGCTATACTGAAGCTTTCTTT.

This clonotype has ten or more counts. The gene calls are TRBV5-5 and TRBJ1-1, with a weak D call TRBD1 (5 bases). CDR1 and CDR2 (germline): SGHKS, YYEKEE (reference sequence). The CDR3 totals 15 residues. Trimming pared 0 bases from V and 0 bases from J, leaving 9 bases between. The CDR3: CASSLVQGLNTEAFF. DNA for the CDR3: TGTGCCAGCAGCTTGGTGCAGGGCTTGAACACTGAAGCTTTCTTT.

V and J are TRBV7-8 and TRBJ2-4; D remains ambiguous. CDR3 length: 17 amino acids. Deletions cut 5 bases from V and 7 bases from J, with 24 bases between. Germline V CDR1 and CDR2: SGHVS, FQNEAQ. The CDR3 nucleotides read TGTGCCAGCAGCCTCGACTCCGCGCCCATCTCCGGGAACATTCAGTACTTC. Translation: CASSLDSAPISGNIQYF.

There are a few counts of this clonotype. The V call is TRBV12-3 or TRBV12-4, the J call TRBJ1-1; 9 bases map to TRBD1. The CDR3 has 15 amino acids. V was pared by 7 bases and J by 3 bases, with 9 bases of the junction left unmatched. CDR3 residues: CASNIPGQGDTEAFF. The CDR3 DNA sequence: TGTGCCAGCAACATCCCGGGACAGGGCGACACTGAAGCTTTCTTT.

This clonotype was seen more than once but under ten times. The chain employs TRBV29-1 and TRBJ2-5; D is ambiguous. Germline CDR1 and CDR2: SQVTM and ANQGSEA. The CDR3 totals 12 residues. The V end was cut by 3 bases, the J end by 4 bases, with 9 bases between. The CDR3, as DNA: TGCAGCGTTGACCCGGATTTAGAGACCCAGTACTTC. It encodes CSVDPDLETQYF.

This clonotype has only a few counts. This chain joins TRBV5-6 and TRBJ2-2; D ambiguous. Trimming removed 0 bases at V and 4 bases at J, with 10 bases between. This CDR3 is built from 15 residues. Germline values: CDR1 SGHDT, CDR2 YYEEEE. Here the CDR3 reads CASSLEGRSTGELFF. The CDR3 coding sequence is TGTGCCAGCAGCTTGGAAGGCAGATCCACCGGGGAGCTGTTTTTT.

The genes are TRBV6-2 or TRBV6-3 and TRBJ2-2, with D perhaps TRBD1 (6 bases). The CDR3 is 17 amino acids. The V end was cut by 5 bases, the J end by 0 bases, with 16 bases between. CDR1 is MNHEY and CDR2 is SVGEGT in the germline V gene. CDR3: CASSDPDRFANTGELFF. Here the CDR3 DNA reads TGTGCCAGCAGTGACCCTGACAGGTTCGCGAACACCGGGGAGCTGTTTTTT.

The genes are TRBV12-3 or TRBV12-4 and TRBJ1-2, with D perhaps TRBD1 (5 bases). V was clipped by 5 bases and J by 2 bases, with 21 bases between them. CDR3 length: 17 residues. This CDR3 reads CASSPGGKRDDNYGYTF. The CDR3 nucleotides read TGTGCCAGCAGTCCGGGGGGGAAAAGAGACGACAACTATGGCTACACCTTC.

This chain connects TRBV12-3 or TRBV12-4 to TRBJ2-5; the match to TRBD2 covers 10 bases. The CDR3 totals 17 residues. The V segment lost 5 bases and the J segment 6 bases; nucleotides outside the gene matches: 15. CDR3 bases: TGTGCCAGCAGTCCCCCCTGGCTAGCGGGAGATATAAAGACCCAGTACTTC. Translated, it gives CASSPPWLAGDIKTQYF.

The chain joins TRBV15 to TRBJ2-6; possible D gene TRBD2, 5 bases. There are 17 residues in the CDR3. Trimming shortened V by 2 bases and J by 2 bases, and 13 bases separated the two germline ends. The germline gives CDR1 LNHNV, CDR2 YYDKDF (reference sequence). The CDR3 DNA is TGTGCCACCAGCAGAATAGGAATCGGGACTGGGGCCAACGTCCTGACTTTC. Amino acids: CATSRIGIGTGANVLTF.

This clonotype was detected only a few times. The chain employs TRBV6-1 and TRBJ1-4, with a weak D call TRBD1 (5 bases). CDR1 is MNHNS and CDR2 is SASEGT in the germline V gene. This CDR3 contains 13 residues. Trimming stripped 5 bases from V and 8 bases from J, with 12 bases between. The CDR3 protein is CASSKRGWEKLFF. The CDR3 DNA sequence: TGTGCCAGCAGTAAGAGGGGATGGGAAAAACTGTTTTTT.

V usage is TRBV27 and J usage is TRBJ2-1; possibly TRBD2 for D (6 bases). Germline CDR1 reads MNHEY; CDR2 reads SMNVEV (reference sequence). V was pared by 5 bases and J by 7 bases, with 15 bases between. The CDR3 totals 14 residues. The CDR3 region is CASSLPGVVNEQFF. Here the CDR3 DNA reads TGTGCCAGCAGTCTCCCGGGAGTCGTAAATGAGCAGTTCTTC.

The V call is TRBV4-2, the J call TRBJ2-3; TRBD1 might be the D (6 bases). This CDR3 has 15 amino acids. Germline assignment: CDR1 LGHNA and CDR2 YNFKEQ. Trimming shortened V by 4 bases and J by 2 bases, and 13 bases separated the two germline ends. This chain's CDR3 is CASSPTGYDTDTQYF. CDR3 nucleotides: TGTGCCAGCAGCCCGACAGGATATGACACAGATACGCAGTATTTT.

This sequence joins TRBV18 and TRBJ1-1, with a weak D call TRBD1 (6 bases). The V gene's germline CDR1 is KGHSH and CDR2 LQKENI. V was shortened by 3 bases and J by 5 bases, with 19 bases between the two germline ends. The CDR3 is made up of 16 amino acids. Written as DNA, the CDR3 is TGTGCCAGCTCACCCTTACCGGGGCCCCAGGGGACTGAAGCTTTCTTT. This codes for CASSPLPGPQGTEAFF.

The chain is built from TRBV9 and TRBJ1-6; no definite D call. V was cut by 4 bases and J by 9 bases, with 8 bases left in between. CDR3 length: 12 residues. Germline CDR1 is SGDLS and CDR2 is YYNGEE. The CDR3 protein is CASSPNSSPLHF. For the CDR3, the DNA is TGTGCCAGCAGCCCTAACAGTTCACCCCTCCACTTT.